The 7 T cell receptor beta chains below were found in one sample sequenced in a study of T cell changes during pregnancy in multiple sclerosis (dated by TCRdb to between 2018 and 2020). The library was built by means of the immunoSEQ multiplex PCR assay. Imported from immuneACCESS, the table was reduced by TCRdb to in-frame sequences with V and J called. These copies leave out some clones; in studies compared against another copy, an unresolved V gene accounts for under half, and the cause of the remainder is not known. The sample table lists tens of thousands of clones, 90% to 95% of them with a count of one. Over 1% of the sample is held by the ten biggest clonotypes. The material sequenced was peripheral blood, taken after pregnancy. The receptors come from a female donor in good health, enrolled as a control in a pregnancy study.

Only one count was recorded for this clone. This chain connects TRBV19 to TRBJ2-3; D not certain. Germline values: CDR1 LNHDA, CDR2 SQIVND (reference sequence). The CDR3 is made up of 13 amino acids. V was pared by 6 bases and J by 1 base, with 8 bases between. The CDR3: CASSSGRTDTQYF. CDR3 nucleotides: TGTGCCAGTAGCTCTGGCCGCACAGATACGCAGTATTTT.

This chain joins TRBV7-2 and TRBJ2-5, with 12 bases aligning to TRBD2. V shed 3 bases and J 6 bases; nucleotides not matched to a gene: 5. The length of the CDR3 is 15 residues. The germline V gene encodes CDR1 SGHTA and CDR2 FQGNSA. The CDR3 spells CASSFLAGGPQTQYF. As DNA, the CDR3 is TGTGCCAGCAGCTTTCTAGCGGGGGGGCCGCAGACCCAGTACTTC.

The chain combines TRBV4-2 with TRBJ2-7; tentatively, D is TRBD2 (5 bases). Germline loops: CDR1 LGHNA, CDR2 YNFKEQ. The CDR3 is 14 amino acids. Trimming pared 8 bases from V and 0 bases from J, leaving 14 bases between. For the CDR3, the DNA is TGTGCCAGCTCAAACCGGGGAAGCTCCTACGAGCAGTACTTC. Protein sequence: CASSNRGSSYEQYF.

This chain connects TRBV2 to TRBJ1-3; D gene uncertain. Trimming removed 8 bases from V and 3 bases from J, with 2 bases in between. The length of the CDR3 is 10 residues. Per the germline V gene, CDR1 is SNHLY and CDR2 is FYNNEI. The CDR3 loop is CASLGNTIYF. For the CDR3, the DNA is TGTGCCAGCCTTGGAAACACCATATATTTT.

The chain carries TRBV30 and TRBJ1-2, with TRBD1 as a possible D gene (5 bases). The CDR3 extends over 22 amino acids. The germline V and J ends were trimmed by 0 bases and 7 bases, with 39 bases remaining between them. Germline CDR1 GTSNPN, CDR2 SVGIG (reference sequence). The CDR3 loop is CAWSVIGRDRITSSESALGYTF. The CDR3 nucleotides read TGTGCCTGGAGTGTAATTGGGCGGGACCGAATAACTTCGAGTGAATCGGCTCTTGGCTACACCTTC.

The chain uses TRBV30 and TRBJ1-4; D gene unclear. This CDR3 comprises 13 residues. Trimming shortened V by 5 bases and J by 4 bases, and 11 bases separated the two germline ends. Germline V gene data show CDR1 as GTSNPN and CDR2 as SVGIG (reference sequence). This chain's CDR3 is CAWGRGINEKLFF. The CDR3 DNA follows: TGTGCCTGGGGCCGCGGGATTAATGAAAAACTGTTTTTT.

The V gene is TRBV9, the J gene TRBJ1-1; no clear D gene. The germline V and J ends were trimmed by 3 bases and 1 base, with 16 bases remaining between them. This CDR3 comprises 16 residues. The germline V gene encodes CDR1 SGDLS and CDR2 YYNGEE. CDR3 region: CASSAVSFLSNTEAFF. For the CDR3, the DNA is TGTGCCAGCAGCGCCGTGTCCTTTCTCTCGAACACTGAAGCTTTCTTT.